The clone carrying this T cell receptor beta chain was observed at least ten times. Antigen specificity is unknown. The data were obtained in a study of neurological immune-mediated disorders. Regarding the study as a whole: The multiple sclerosis repertoire cluster was not associated with any clinical or MRI feature.

From the 5' RACE reads, TCRdb called clonotypes with MiXCR, one entry per CDR3 protein. The sample yields about 62,000 distinct CDR3 sequences, roughly 3.5% seen once. With 1 base clipped from V and 6 bases from J, the junction kept 18 bases outside the gene matches. Germline V lookup: CDR1 SGHRS, CDR2 YFSETQ. This CDR3 has 18 residues. The sample comprised PBMCs. The chain joins TRBV5-1 to TRBJ2-7, with 8 positions matching TRBD2. The sequence was obtained from a woman aged 50 to 60 with multiple sclerosis. CDR3 DNA sequence: TGCGCCAGCAGCTTGACCCCGCGCGGGGGGCCGGGGGTCCTCGAGCAGTACTTC. The encoded protein is CASSLTPRGGPGVLEQYF. Full variable domain (missing parts from reference TRBV5-1 and TRBJ2-7): KAGVTQTPRYLIKTRGQQVTLSCSPISGHRSVSWYQQTPGQGLQFLFEYFSETQRNKGNFPGRFSGRQFSNSRSEMNVSTLELGDSALYLCASSLTPRGGPGVLEQYFGPGTRLTVT.